This T cell receptor (beta chain) appears in the sequencing data of a study of post-analysis software for immune sequencing data. The study, taken as a whole, reports: The authors found that F measure strongly co-clustered same-batch samples. When compared against controls, multiple sclerosis patients showed significantly lower normalized Chao1 diversity. There were about 5 TRBV segments more frequent in patients than controls, and TRBV5-6, TRBV5-1 and TRBV20-1 were among them.

Points on this clonotype: Its antigen is still unknown. A much larger clonotype is one base distant, so this may be a read error.

Tagging with unique molecular identifiers was a feature of the TCR beta cDNA libraries. Input populations of about 0.85 to 11 million T cells gave rise to some 500,000 cDNA molecules. Each CDR3 protein is one row after TCRdb ran MiXCR on the PCR reads. The sample lists approximately 260,000 distinct CDR3 sequences; approximately 34% were seen once. CDR1 and CDR2 (germline): SGHAT, FQNNGV. CDR3 length: 14 amino acids. Sequences were obtained from blood. The sequence came from a girl aged 5-17 years with multiple sclerosis. V usage is TRBV11-2 and J usage is TRBJ2-6; maybe TRBD1 (5 bases). CDR3 in DNA: TGTGCCAGCAGCCCCAACTCTGGGGCCAACGTCCGGACTTTC. Its translation is CASSPNSGANVRTF.